The table lists the clone carrying this T cell receptor (beta chain) with a few counts. The antigen is not known. Clones were sequenced by immunoSEQ multiplex PCR, and TCRdb holds only the in-frame ones, with some missing. In the table there are approximately 500,000 clones, 75% to 80% of which are singletons. All donors were Caucasian adults living in Nashville, Tennessee. This entry belongs to a study of shared clonotypes between healthy human individuals. Regarding the study as a whole: Limitation of the genetic and exposure-history diversity represented came from the few donors.

This CDR3 region has 16 residues. V was cut by 7 bases and J by 2 bases, with 20 bases left in between. Germline CDR1 and CDR2: SNHLY and FYNNEI. The V call is TRBV2, the J call TRBJ1-2; weak D call: TRBD1 (6 bases). The receptor comes from a woman between 35 and 50 years old in good health. Some clones in this sample may be carry-over from other donors' samples. What was sequenced was PBMCs. This CDR3 is CASIQRGVISNYGYTF. The CDR3 DNA follows: TGTGCCAGCATTCAAAGGGGGGTCATTTCAAACTATGGCTACACCTTC.